This entry lists 27 T cell receptor beta chains sequenced from one sample in a study of cytomegalovirus exposure and HLA in healthy donors. PCR used 60 Vbeta primers and 13 Jbeta primers. The protocol was immunoSEQ multiplex PCR, while the TCRdb copy is restricted to in-frame clones and leaves out a portion. The sample contains about 160,000 clones, around three quarters of which appear only once. Sequencing used PBMCs. Receptors were obtained from a woman aged 40 to 49 in good health and CMV-seronegative.

On this clone itself: A read error may account for a junction end that differs from germline. This chain uses TRBV16 with TRBJ1-2, with a tentative D call TRBD1 (5 bases). Looked up from germline, CDR1 is KGHSY and CDR2 is FQNENV. The CDR3 runs to 14 residues. The CDR3 DNA sequence: TGTGCCAGCAGCCCTATCCTTGACTTTCGCAGGGTTTCCTTC. Protein product: CASSPILDFRRVSF.

The chain uses TRBV27 and TRBJ2-5; 10 bases line up with TRBD1. The CDR3 spans 16 residues. The germline V gene encodes CDR1 MNHEY and CDR2 SMNVEV (reference sequence). V lost 5 bases and J lost 6; bases outside the gene matches: 12. The CDR3 DNA reads as TGTGCCAGCAGTCCCTTCGGGGACAGGGGAGGGAAGACCCAGTACTTC. Amino acids: CASSPFGDRGGKTQYF.

Only one count was recorded for this clone. CDR3 protein: CASSLLTGLSYEQYF. CDR3 DNA: TGTGCCAGCAGCCTACTGACAGGCCTCTCCTACGAGCAGTACTTC. The chain employs TRBV7-8 and TRBJ2-7, with D possibly matching TRBD1 (6 bases). The germline V gene has CDR1 SGHVS and CDR2 FQNEAQ. The CDR3 runs to 15 residues. V was clipped by 5 bases and J by 0 bases, with 14 bases between them.

The gene calls are TRBV15 and TRBJ2-1; the D is unclear. CDR1 is LNHNV, CDR2 YYDKDF, per germline (reference sequence). The CDR3 extends over 13 amino acids. V dropped 0 bases and J dropped 7 bases, with 7 bases sitting between them. CDR3: CATSRDPENEQFF. In nucleotides, the CDR3 is TGTGCCACCAGCAGAGATCCGGAGAATGAGCAGTTCTTC.

The genes are TRBV6-1 and TRBJ2-7, with TRBD1 identical over 8 bases. CDR1 is MNHNS and CDR2 is SASEGT in the germline V gene. The length of the CDR3 is 14 residues. The junction had 3 bases not matched to a gene; V was cut back by 1 base and J by 4 bases. In DNA, the CDR3 is TGTGCCAGCAGTGAAGGGACAGGGAGATACGAGCAGTACTTC. Encoded protein: CASSEGTGRYEQYF.

This clone was counted a few times. The rearrangement joins TRBV7-9 to TRBJ2-2, with 7 bases matching TRBD2. This CDR3 region has 15 residues. In germline, CDR1 is SEHNR, CDR2 FQNEAQ (reference sequence). Trimming removed 1 base from V and 6 bases from J; junction bases left unmatched: 5. CDR3 DNA sequence: TGTGCCAGCAGCTTAGAAGCCGCGGGGGCCGGGGAGCTGTTTTTT. Translated: CASSLEAAGAGELFF.

The chain is built from TRBV7-2 and TRBJ2-7; 12 bases line up with TRBD2. This CDR3 is 15 amino acids long. The V gene end was trimmed by 0 bases and the J gene end by 3 bases; junction bases not matched to a gene: 0. Germline V gene sequence: CDR1 SGHTA, CDR2 FQGNSA. For the CDR3, the DNA is TGTGCCAGCAGCTTAGCGACTAGCGGGAGCTACGAGCAGTACTTC. Its protein product is CASSLATSGSYEQYF.

This chain uses TRBV6-6 with TRBJ2-7; TRBD1 agrees at 9 bases. Germline V gene lookup returns CDR1 MNHNY and CDR2 SVGAGI (reference sequence). V dropped 5 bases and J dropped 2; count of bases not matched to a gene: 7. This CDR3 region has 15 residues. The CDR3 region has the DNA TGTGCCAGCAGTCCCCCCGGGACAGGGACCTACGAGCAGTACTTC. This encodes CASSPPGTGTYEQYF.

The chain links TRBV4-2 to TRBJ1-1; TRBD1 aligns across 10 bases. The CDR3 has 17 residues. In germline, CDR1 is LGHNA, CDR2 YNFKEQ. V dropped 0 bases and J dropped 5; count of bases not matched to a gene: 9. CDR3 in DNA: TGTGCCAGCAGCCAAGAATGGGGGGGACAGGGGCGGACTGAAGCTTTCTTT. Its translation: CASSQEWGGQGRTEAFF.

The chain is built from TRBV5-1 and TRBJ2-7; the match to TRBD1 covers 8 bases. Germline CDR1 and CDR2: SGHRS and YFSETQ. The ends lost 2 bases at V and 1 base at J; junction bases unmatched: 11. This CDR3 contains 17 residues. As DNA, the CDR3 is TGCGCCAGCAGCTTTACAGGGGGTCCCCCAGGGTCCTACGAGCAGTACTTC. This sequence encodes CASSFTGGPPGSYEQYF. The variable domain in full, completed from reference TRBV5-1 and TRBJ2-7, reads KAGVTQTPRYLIKTRGQQVTLSCSPISGHRSVSWYQQTPGQGLQFLFEYFSETQRNKGNFPGRFSGRQFSNSRSEMNVSTLELGDSALYLCASSFTGGPPGSYEQYFGPGTRLTVT.

This chain connects TRBV7-9 to TRBJ1-1; D may be TRBD1 (5 bases). The germline gives CDR1 SEHNR, CDR2 FQNEAQ (reference sequence). V gave up 4 bases and J gave up 8 bases, with 23 bases separating them. The CDR3 runs to 16 residues. CDR3 DNA: TGTGCCAGCAGCTCGGGGAATGTCGGGGGACGAGAAGAAGCTTTCTTT. Protein product: CASSSGNVGGREEAFF.

The chain recombines TRBV19 with TRBJ2-1; 9 bases align to TRBD2. V lost 4 bases, J lost 8 bases, and 3 bases stayed unmatched. CDR1 LNHDA and CDR2 SQIVND come from the germline V gene (reference sequence). The CDR3 is 13 amino acids. The CDR3 protein is CASSTSGVYEQFF. CDR3 sequence (DNA): TGTGCCAGTAGTACTAGCGGGGTCTATGAGCAGTTCTTC. The full variable domain, its missing parts supplied by reference TRBV19 and TRBJ2-1, is DGGITQSPKYLFRKEGQNVTLSCEQNLNHDAMYWYRQDPGQGLRLIYYSQIVNDFQKGDIAEGYSVSREKKESFPLTVTSAQKNPTAFYLCASSTSGVYEQFFGPGTRLTVL.

J is TRBJ2-3 and V is TRBV9; 8 bases fit TRBD2. The CDR3 totals 16 residues. The germline gives CDR1 SGDLS, CDR2 YYNGEE. With 1 base clipped from V and 1 base from J, the junction kept 5 bases outside the gene matches. The DNA for the CDR3 is TGTGCCAGCAGCGTATTCGGGACTAGTCGCACAGATACGCAGTATTTT. Translation: CASSVFGTSRTDTQYF.

The genes are TRBV29-1 and TRBJ2-2; tentative D call: TRBD2 (7 bases). The CDR3 runs to 14 residues. The ends were cut back, 7 bases at V and 6 bases at J, with 18 bases in the middle. Germline V CDR1 and CDR2: SQVTM, ANQGSEA. CDR3 sequence: CSAGGPGQSGELFF. CDR3 nucleotides: TGCAGCGCCGGGGGGCCCGGGCAGTCCGGGGAGCTGTTTTTT.

This chain joins TRBV13 and TRBJ2-3; 11 bases match TRBD2. There are 16 residues in the CDR3. Trimming at V came to 8 bases and at J to 4 bases, leaving 11 bases not matched to a gene. CDR1 is PRHDT and CDR2 is FYEKMQ in the germline V gene (reference sequence). The CDR3 sequence: CASFPHSGRGADTQYF. The CDR3 DNA sequence: TGTGCCAGCTTTCCCCATAGCGGGAGGGGGGCAGATACGCAGTATTTT.

V gene TRBV5-4 combines with J gene TRBJ1-2, with TRBD1 matching over 8 bases. Germline V gives CDR1 SGHNT, CDR2 YYREEE (reference sequence). The CDR3 sequence is 14 residues long. The ends lost 6 bases at V and 3 bases at J; junction bases unmatched: 7. The CDR3 protein is CASTQGAADYGYTF. The CDR3 bases are TGTGCCAGCACTCAGGGGGCCGCCGACTATGGCTACACCTTC.

This rearrangement joins TRBV19 to TRBJ2-6; D ambiguous. V was cut by 2 bases and J by 0 bases, with 8 bases left in between. The CDR3 totals 16 residues. Germline assignment: CDR1 LNHDA and CDR2 SQIVND (reference sequence). CDR3 sequence (DNA): TGTGCCAGTAGTATACTGAGGTTCTCTGGGGCCAACGTCCTGACTTTC. The encoded protein is CASSILRFSGANVLTF.

V and J are TRBV27 and TRBJ2-2, with 9 bases identical to TRBD2. V was clipped by 2 bases and J by 5 bases; unmatched bases: 6. The CDR3 length is 16 residues. CDR1 and CDR2 from the germline V gene are MNHEY and SMNVEV (reference sequence). CDR3 region: CASSLELAGWTGELFF. CDR3 coding DNA: TGTGCCAGCAGTTTAGAACTAGCGGGTTGGACCGGGGAGCTGTTTTTT.

This clone was detected only once. The rearrangement uses TRBV5-4 and TRBJ1-2, with D possibly TRBD1 on 6 matching bases. Germline values: CDR1 SGHNT, CDR2 YYREEE (reference sequence). The CDR3 loop spans 13 amino acids. V lost 4 bases and J 9 bases, leaving 16 bases between the germline ends. This CDR3 reads CASSEGQSISYTF. DNA for the CDR3: TGTGCCAGCAGCGAAGGACAGAGCATCAGCTACACCTTC.

This rearrangement joins TRBV5-1 to TRBJ1-4, with 8 positions matching TRBD1. Germline values: CDR1 SGHRS, CDR2 YFSETQ. Germline trimming cut 2 bases from V and 7 bases from J; bases unmatched to any gene: 10. The CDR3 is 16 amino acids. CDR3 in amino acids: CASSFGQQGGPEKLFF. The CDR3 DNA reads TGCGCCAGCAGCTTTGGCCAACAGGGGGGCCCTGAAAAACTGTTTTTT. The entire variable domain, with the rest obtained from reference TRBV5-1 and TRBJ1-4, is as follows: KAGVTQTPRYLIKTRGQQVTLSCSPISGHRSVSWYQQTPGQGLQFLFEYFSETQRNKGNFPGRFSGRQFSNSRSEMNVSTLELGDSALYLCASSFGQQGGPEKLFFGSGTQLSVL.

This clone was seen a handful of times. Here the CDR3 DNA reads TGTGCCAGTACCCCTAGCGGTTTCGGCTCCTACAATGAGCAGTTCTTC. Encoded protein: CASTPSGFGSYNEQFF. V and J are TRBV19 and TRBJ2-1, with TRBD2 identical over 7 bases. Per the germline V gene, CDR1 is LNHDA and CDR2 is SQIVND (reference sequence). Trimming at V came to 7 bases and at J to 0 bases, leaving 9 bases not matched to a gene. The CDR3 is made up of 16 amino acids.

The chain recombines TRBV6-5 with TRBJ2-3; D perhaps matches TRBD2 (6 bases). This CDR3 has 14 residues. The germline V and J ends were trimmed by 3 bases and 3 bases, with 10 bases remaining between them. Looked up from germline, CDR1 is MNHEY and CDR2 is SVGAGI. The CDR3 is CASSYGGGTDTQYF. The CDR3 DNA is TGTGCCAGCAGTTATGGGGGAGGAACAGATACGCAGTATTTT.

This sequence joins TRBV5-1 and TRBJ2-3; 9 nucleotides agree with TRBD2. Germline V CDR1 and CDR2: SGHRS, YFSETQ. V gave up 0 bases and J gave up 2 bases; unmatched junction bases: 13. This CDR3 comprises 19 residues. CDR3 bases: TGCGCCAGCAGCTTGGAGGGTAGGGCTAGCGGGACGGTCACAGATACGCAGTATTTT. Its protein product is CASSLEGRASGTVTDTQYF.

This clone was seen once. The J gene is TRBJ2-2, the V gene TRBV9, with unresolved D. CDR3 length: 11 residues. V gave up 5 bases and J gave up 4 bases, with 3 bases separating them. Germline V lookup: CDR1 SGDLS, CDR2 YYNGEE. CDR3 protein: CASSITGELFF. The CDR3 coding sequence is TGTGCCAGCAGTATCACCGGGGAGCTGTTTTTT.

This sequence joins TRBV4-1 and TRBJ2-7; TRBD1 matches at 7 bases. Germline CDR1 MGHRA, CDR2 YSYEKL. The CDR3 is 15 amino acids. V was clipped by 0 bases and J by 3 bases; unmatched bases: 5. CDR3 nucleotides: TGCGCCAGCAGCCAAGATCCGGGACAGTTCTACGAGCAGTACTTC. Protein: CASSQDPGQFYEQYF.

To note about this clone: Sequence at one end of the junction differs from germline and may be a read error. This rearrangement joins TRBV28 to TRBJ1-3; TRBD1 matches at 12 bases. The CDR3 loop spans 16 amino acids. Looked up from germline, CDR1 is MDHEN and CDR2 is SYDVKM. The CDR3 region is CASSFSGQGAGNTIYF. CDR3 DNA sequence: TGTGCCAGCAGTTTTTCGGGACAGGGGGCTGGGAACACCATATATTTT. Full variable domain (remainder filled in from reference TRBV28 and TRBJ1-3): DVKVTQSSRYLVKRTGEKVFLECVQDMDHENMFWYRQDPGLGLRLIYFSYDVKMKEKGDIPEGYSVSREKKERFSLILESASTNQTSMYLCASSFSGQGAGNTIYFGEGSWLTVV.

V gene TRBV30 combines with J gene TRBJ2-1; 11 bases are a match to TRBD2. The germline gives CDR1 GTSNPN, CDR2 SVGIG (reference sequence). CDR3 length equals 17 residues. Trimming took 3 bases from V and 0 from J; bases not matched to a gene: 7. The CDR3 DNA is TGTGCCTGGAGCGTCCGACTAGCGGGAAGCTCCTACAATGAGCAGTTCTTC. Translated: CAWSVRLAGSSYNEQFF.